The present T cell receptor beta chain was sequenced within a study of shared clonotypes between healthy human individuals. Study in general: Participating donors consisted of two women and a few men aged 18 to 49. Points from the study as a whole: The donor pool, a small one, limited the genetic and exposure-history diversity represented.

Methods used by the authors: ImmunoSEQ output held junction-only sequences without quality scores, so filtering differed. TCRdb keeps only in-frame clones here, not all; method: immunoSEQ multiplex PCR. V, J and clone size were drawn from that table, and D and trimming were deduced from the DNA. Among millions of clones listed, roughly 96% were seen once. The V gene lost 0 bases and the J gene lost 8 bases, with 10 bases spanning the gap. CDR1 and CDR2 from the germline V gene are LGHNA and YSLEER. This CDR3 region has 14 residues. With regard to this clone: The antigen remains unidentified.

None of the donors, who were healthy HIV-negative adults, had recently had acute infections or vaccinations. The sequence came from a man between 18 and 29 years old in good health. The J gene is TRBJ1-4, the V gene TRBV4-3; D uncertain. Specimen: naive CD4+ T cells sorted from blood. Sample subset: CD45RA+ positively selected. CDR3 amino acids: CASSQDGGPEKLFF. The CDR3 coding sequence is TGCGCCAGCAGCCAAGATGGAGGCCCCGAAAAACTGTTTTTT.